The 27 T cell receptor beta chains reported below all come from one sample, sequenced in a study of shared clonotypes between healthy human individuals (TCRdb year 2020). Libraries came from the immunoSEQ multiplex PCR assay. In TCRdb, the immuneACCESS table is reduced to in-frame sequences with V and J assigned. These tables do not hold every clone; where another copy was compared, an unresolved V gene accounts for under half, and the others remain unexplained. The sample table contains more than 1,200,000 clones; only one count was recorded for approximately 98.5% of them. The leading ten clones occupy 0.36% of the sample. Sequencing was done on a sample of naive CD4+ T cells sorted from blood. Explained via the paper, the cell subset or site label denotes: CD45RA+ positively selected. These receptors came from a man aged 25 to 40 in good health.

This chain connects TRBV19 to TRBJ2-5; perhaps TRBD1 as D (5 bases). CDR1 LNHDA and CDR2 SQIVND come from the germline V gene (reference sequence). V dropped 4 bases and J dropped 1 base, with 13 bases sitting between them. The CDR3 consists of 15 residues. CDR3 in amino acids: CASSTSDRLQETQYF. DNA of the CDR3: TGTGCCAGTAGTACATCTGACAGACTCCAAGAGACCCAGTACTTC.

The chain uses TRBV4-1 and TRBJ2-7; D may correspond to TRBD1 or TRBD2 (5 bases each). Germline values: CDR1 MGHRA, CDR2 YSYEKL. Trimming took off 4 bases at V and 6 bases at J, with 16 bases between the two ends. The CDR3 length is 14 residues. DNA for the CDR3: TGCGCCAGCAGCCGACCGGGACGCGGATCCGAGCAGTACTTC. Protein product: CASSRPGRGSEQYF.

V gene TRBV9 combines with J gene TRBJ2-1; 14 bases agree with TRBD2. The CDR3 spans 15 residues. In germline, CDR1 is SGDLS, CDR2 YYNGEE. Trimming took 4 bases from V and 8 from J; bases not matched to a gene: 5. The CDR3 DNA follows: TGTGCCAGCAGCCTGGGACTAGCGGGGGCCGATGAGCAGTTCTTC. It is translated as CASSLGLAGADEQFF. The complete variable domain, with remaining parts taken from reference TRBV9 and TRBJ2-1, reads DSGVTQTPKHLITATGQRVTLRCSPRSGDLSVYWYQQSLDQGLQFLIQYYNGEERAKGNILERFSAQQFPDLHSELNLSSLELGDSALYFCASSLGLAGADEQFFGPGTRLTVL.

The chain is built from TRBV7-9 and TRBJ1-3; D is perhaps TRBD1 (6 bases). The CDR3 is 15 residues long. The germline V gene has CDR1 SEHNR and CDR2 FQNEAQ (reference sequence). V lost 2 bases and J lost 3, with 11 bases in between. The CDR3 bases are TGTGCCAGCAGCTTATCAGGGGCGGGTGGAAACACCATATATTTT. It is translated as CASSLSGAGGNTIYF.

The V gene is TRBV4-3, the J gene TRBJ1-5; D gene ambiguous. V was clipped by 1 base and J by 3 bases, with 4 bases between them. The germline V gene has CDR1 LGHNA and CDR2 YSLEER. This CDR3 is built from 13 residues. DNA of the CDR3: TGCGCCAGCAGCCAAGGGATCAATCAGCCCCAGCATTTT. As protein: CASSQGINQPQHF.

The rearrangement links TRBV5-1 to TRBJ2-7; D is possibly TRBD2 (5 bases). Looked up from germline, CDR1 is SGHRS and CDR2 is YFSETQ. Trimming shortened V by 5 bases and J by 0 bases, and 21 bases separated the two germline ends. The CDR3 sequence is 17 residues long. CDR3 amino acids: CASSEGRQTVFSYEQYF. The DNA for the CDR3 is TGCGCCAGCAGTGAGGGCCGACAAACCGTATTCTCCTACGAGCAGTACTTC.

DNA of the CDR3: TGTGCCAGTAGTTCCCACGAGACCCAGTACTTC. Amino acids: CASSSHETQYF. This chain links TRBV19 with TRBJ2-5; D is undetermined. Germline-derived CDR1 and CDR2 are LNHDA and SQIVND (reference sequence). Trimming took 5 bases from V and 5 from J, leaving 6 bases between them. The CDR3 has 11 residues.

The rearrangement uses TRBV7-6 and TRBJ2-1; weak D call: TRBD1 (6 bases). From germline, CDR1 is SGHVS and CDR2 FNYEAQ. Trimming cost V 4 bases and J 4 bases, with 11 bases left between them. This CDR3 region has 14 residues. Here the CDR3 DNA reads TGTGCCAGCAGCTCGCCAGGGGCTTACAATGAGCAGTTCTTC. Amino acids: CASSSPGAYNEQFF.

The sample holds one count of this clone. V usage is TRBV10-3 and J usage is TRBJ2-7, with D tentatively TRBD1 (5 bases). The V end was cut by 3 bases, the J end by 1 base, with 10 bases between. The CDR3 is made up of 14 amino acids. Germline assignment: CDR1 ENHRY and CDR2 SYGVKD. DNA of the CDR3: TGTGCCATCAGTGAACAGGAGATTTCCTACGAGCAGTACTTC. This gives the protein CAISEQEISYEQYF.

This clone appeared a single time. The V gene is TRBV5-5, the J gene TRBJ2-3; 10 nucleotides match TRBD2. CDR1 SGHKS and CDR2 YYEKEE come from the germline V gene (reference sequence). There are 16 residues in the CDR3. The junction had 8 bases not matched to a gene; V was cut back by 2 bases and J by 5 bases. The chain's CDR3 is CASSLQAGGRGDTQYF. Here the CDR3 DNA reads TGTGCCAGCAGCTTACAAGCGGGAGGGCGAGGAGATACGCAGTATTTT.

Regarding this clone: Other DNA sequences of this sample code for an identical CDR3. The chain uses TRBV5-1 and TRBJ2-1, with 9 bases aligning to TRBD2. The CDR3 has 15 residues. Germline V CDR1 and CDR2: SGHRS, YFSETQ. Unmatched junction bases numbered 4, after V lost 0 bases and J lost 6 bases. CDR3 protein: CASSLVAGGPNEQFF. The DNA of the CDR3 is TGCGCCAGCAGCTTGGTCGCGGGAGGGCCCAATGAGCAGTTCTTC. Full variable domain (rest looked up from reference TRBV5-1 and TRBJ2-1): KAGVTQTPRYLIKTRGQQVTLSCSPISGHRSVSWYQQTPGQGLQFLFEYFSETQRNKGNFPGRFSGRQFSNSRSEMNVSTLELGDSALYLCASSLVAGGPNEQFFGPGTRLTVL.

The chain carries TRBV18 and TRBJ1-5, with TRBD1 matching over 7 bases. This CDR3 contains 16 residues. After removal of 4 bases from V and 2 bases from J, the junction contained 8 bases not matched to a gene. CDR1 and CDR2 from the germline V gene are KGHSH and LQKENI. CDR3 loop: CASSLRTGSGNQPQHF. CDR3 DNA sequence: TGTGCCAGCTCACTCCGGACAGGAAGTGGCAATCAGCCCCAGCATTTT.

This clone was observed a few times. J is TRBJ2-2 and V is TRBV6-1; 11 nucleotides line up with TRBD2. CDR1 and CDR2 (germline): MNHNS, SASEGT. This CDR3 is built from 15 residues. The V gene end was trimmed by 10 bases and the J gene end by 2 bases; junction bases not matched to a gene: 6. The CDR3 reads CATPTSGINTGELFF. In nucleotides, the CDR3 is TGTGCCACTCCGACTAGCGGGATAAACACCGGGGAGCTGTTTTTT.

Concerning this clone itself: The same CDR3 can be traced to other DNA sequences in this sample. The rearrangement links TRBV29-1 to TRBJ2-3; 11 bases map to TRBD1. V lost 6 bases to trimming and J lost 3 bases; unmatched junction nucleotides: 2. CDR3 length: 13 residues. The germline V gene has CDR1 SQVTM and CDR2 ANQGSEA. CDR3 amino acids: CSVGQGGTDTQYF. The CDR3 DNA is TGCAGCGTGGGACAGGGGGGGACAGATACGCAGTATTTT.

The chain recombines TRBV7-9 with TRBJ1-3; D is undetermined. Germline loops: CDR1 SEHNR, CDR2 FQNEAQ (reference sequence). The CDR3 has 14 amino acids. Trimming removed 5 bases from V and 4 bases from J, with 12 bases in between. The CDR3 sequence: CASSPSWRGNTIYF. The CDR3 DNA is TGTGCCAGCAGCCCCTCATGGAGGGGAAACACCATATATTTT.

The chain combines TRBV6-5 with TRBJ2-7, with a weak D call TRBD2 (5 bases). Trimming removed 1 base from V and 2 bases from J, with 15 bases in between. The germline V gene encodes CDR1 MNHEY and CDR2 SVGAGI. This CDR3 contains 16 residues. The CDR3 sequence is CASSYYSIVGAYEQYF. CDR3 bases: TGTGCCAGCAGTTACTATTCGATCGTGGGAGCCTACGAGCAGTACTTC.

The chain carries TRBV18 and TRBJ2-1; 11 nucleotides line up with TRBD1. V was clipped by 5 bases and J by 3 bases; unmatched bases: 6. CDR3 length equals 16 residues. The germline gives CDR1 KGHSH, CDR2 LQKENI. This CDR3 is CASSAPGTGGYNEQFF. The DNA of the CDR3 is TGTGCCAGCTCAGCGCCCGGGACAGGGGGCTACAATGAGCAGTTCTTC.

This chain joins TRBV6-5 and TRBJ1-5; no clear D. Trimming shortened V by 5 bases and J by 4 bases, and 6 bases separated the two germline ends. This CDR3 has 12 residues. CDR1 and CDR2 from the germline V gene are MNHEY and SVGAGI. The CDR3 coding sequence is TGTGCCAGCAGTAATAGTAATCAGCCCCAGCATTTT. As protein: CASSNSNQPQHF.

This CDR3 reads CASSETTGTQGYTF. The CDR3 nucleotides are TGTGCCAGCAGTGAAACGACAGGGACTCAGGGCTACACCTTC. The V and J genes are TRBV2 and TRBJ1-2; 7 bases are a match to TRBD1. In germline, CDR1 is SNHLY, CDR2 FYNNEI. The V gene end was trimmed by 2 bases and the J gene end by 8 bases; junction bases not matched to a gene: 8. This CDR3 is 14 amino acids long. Looking up the rest from reference TRBV2 and TRBJ1-2 gives the full variable domain: EPEVTQTPSHQVTQMGQEVILRCVPISNHLYFYWYRQILGQKVEFLVSFYNNEISEKSEIFDDQFSVERPDGSNFTLKIRSTKLEDSAMYFCASSETTGTQGYTFGSGTRLTVV.

J is TRBJ2-5 and V is TRBV7-9; D might be TRBD2 (7 bases). V was clipped by 6 bases and J by 7 bases, with 18 bases between them. Germline CDR1 is SEHNR and CDR2 is FQNEAQ (reference sequence). The CDR3 is 14 residues long. The CDR3 coding sequence is TGTGCCAGCAGTTTCGGGGGGCCCACTTCGACCCAGTACTTC. Protein: CASSFGGPTSTQYF.

CDR3 coding DNA: TGTGCCAGCAGCTTGTGGGCTAGCGGAGGAAGGAGCTCCTACGAGCAGTACTTC. Its translation is CASSLWASGGRSSYEQYF. This chain links TRBV7-2 with TRBJ2-7; 7 nucleotides line up with TRBD2. The CDR3 consists of 18 residues. Germline CDR1 reads SGHTA; CDR2 reads FQGNSA. Unmatched junction bases numbered 14, after V lost 3 bases and J lost 0 bases.

The chain is built from TRBV11-2 and TRBJ2-2; a weak D match, TRBD1 (5 bases). The CDR3 contains 16 residues. CDR1 is SGHAT and CDR2 is FQNNGV in the germline V gene. Between the trimmed V and J ends, which lost 4 bases and 5 bases, there was a span of 17 bases. CDR3 amino acids: CASSSPSQGATGELFF. The CDR3 region has the DNA TGTGCCAGCAGCTCGCCTTCCCAAGGGGCGACCGGGGAGCTGTTTTTT.

The V gene is TRBV19, the J gene TRBJ1-2, with a weak D call TRBD1 (5 bases). With 4 bases removed from V and 3 bases from J, the gap between germline ends came to 12 bases. The germline gives CDR1 LNHDA, CDR2 SQIVND (reference sequence). The CDR3 extends over 14 amino acids. CDR3 protein: CASSTGSVDYGYTF. The DNA of the CDR3 is TGTGCCAGTAGTACAGGGAGTGTTGACTATGGCTACACCTTC.

V and J are TRBV21-1 and TRBJ2-1; the D segment call TRBD1 is taken from the table without a DNA check. TRBV21-1 corresponds to a pseudogene. The CDR3 extends over 19 amino acids. This chain's CDR3 is CASSRGTGVYRGSYNEQFF. The CDR3 region has the DNA TGTGCCAGCAGCAGGGGGACAGGGGTGTATCGGGGCTCCTACAATGAGCAGTTCTTC.

Turning to this clone: Other nucleotide sequences from this sample produce the same CDR3. The chain combines TRBV28 with TRBJ2-7; 7 bases line up with TRBD1. V was pared by 5 bases and J by 1 base, with 2 bases of the junction left unmatched. Germline V gene lookup returns CDR1 MDHEN and CDR2 SYDVKM. This CDR3 is built from 13 residues. The CDR3 DNA is TGTGCCAGCAGTCCGGGACAGTCCTACGAGCAGTACTTC. This codes for CASSPGQSYEQYF.

The chain is built from TRBV9 and TRBJ1-5; no clear D. V was cut by 0 bases and J by 6 bases, with 10 bases left in between. The CDR3 covers 14 residues. Germline V lookup: CDR1 SGDLS, CDR2 YYNGEE. CDR3 bases: TGTGCCAGCAGCGTAGGATGGGCAGGTCAGCCCCAGCATTTT. This translates into CASSVGWAGQPQHF.

This chain joins TRBV5-1 and TRBJ2-5; possibly TRBD1 or TRBD2 for D (5 bases each). CDR3 size: 12 residues. The V end was cut by 0 bases, the J end by 7 bases, with 7 bases between. The V gene's germline CDR1 is SGHRS and CDR2 YFSETQ. The CDR3 protein is CASSLEGTTQYF. Written as DNA, the CDR3 is TGCGCCAGCAGCTTGGAGGGGACGACCCAGTACTTC.